A selection of T cell receptor beta chains follows, all from one sample in a study of blood T cell repertoires in COVID-19. Repertoires were generated with immunoSEQ multiplex PCR, while TCRdb's copy carries only in-frame clones and drops some. The table has about 200,000 clones, roughly 80% seen once. The sequencing sample was made of peripheral blood. The origin of the receptors is a woman of 80 years or more with acute or convalescent COVID-19. Both conserved end residues are part of each CDR3.

TRBJ1-1	TRBV5-4	CASSTRDRGAFF
TRBJ1-5	TRBV12-5	CASGLNYQPQHF
TRBJ1-5	TRBV5-1	CASSLDGHSNQPQHF
TRBJ2-1	TRBV19	CASSIRGSGNEQFF
TRBJ2-7	TRBV27	CASSRGQGNEQYF
TRBJ2-2	TRBV19	CASSIERGQVSTGELFF
TRBJ1-2	TRBV4-1	CASSQVGQGFGYTF
TRBJ1-5	TRBV6-5	CASRTTLAGEPQHF
TRBJ2-1	TRBV12-3/TRBV12-4	CASRPGQYNEQFF
TRBJ2-2	TRBV12-5	CASGLVTAGELFF
TRBJ2-4	TRBV29-1	CSAQGGQGDKNIQYF
TRBJ1-2	TRBV13	CASSLNEDRDLDGYTF
TRBJ1-5	TRBV5-1	CASSPGQGGSNQPQHF